A single sample is the source of the 18 T cell receptor beta chains below, sequenced in a study of human T cells and chemical hapten exposure. TCRdb re-derived calls from the RACE reads in MiXCR, one entry per CDR3 protein. The sample lists over 100,000 distinct CDR3 sequences, roughly 10% occurring once. Stated time point: patch test 2, 6 weeks after DPC sensitization. Treatment given: therapeutic diphenylcyclopropenone sensitization with weekly scalp DPC. The sequencing used whole blood, collected in connection with sensitization to the hapten diphenylcyclopropenone (DPC). The source of these receptors is a woman aged 40 to 49 with alopecia areata. Some clones in this sample may be carry-over from other donors' samples.

The chain combines TRBV18 with TRBJ1-1, with TRBD1 matching 9 bases. Germline CDR1 is KGHSH and CDR2 is LQKENI. The CDR3 spans 15 residues. V trimming: 3 bases; J trimming: 1 base; junction bases outside the gene matches: 3. The CDR3 bases are TGTGCCAGCTCACCCCGACAGGGGGGGAACACTGAAGCTTTCTTT. It is translated as CASSPRQGGNTEAFF.

The rearrangement joins TRBV6-2 or TRBV6-3 to TRBJ1-6; 8 bases agree with TRBD1. Trimming cost V 2 bases and J 7 bases; bases outside gene matches: 10. The CDR3 has 17 residues. Germline CDR1 MNHEY, CDR2 SVGEGT. The CDR3 DNA reads TGTGCCAGCAGTTACACAACGAGGACAGGGTCGAATTCACCCCTCCACTTT. Translating it yields CASSYTTRTGSNSPLHF.

In this sample, this clonotype turned up a few times. J is TRBJ2-3 and V is TRBV5-1, with TRBD2 identical over 8 bases. Germline V CDR1 and CDR2: SGHRS, YFSETQ. V dropped 1 base and J dropped 2; count of bases not matched to a gene: 3. The CDR3 extends over 15 amino acids. CDR3 amino acids: CASSLQRGFTDTQYF. CDR3 sequence (DNA): TGCGCCAGCAGCTTGCAGCGGGGGTTCACAGATACGCAGTATTTT.

This clonotype showed up many times. V and J are TRBV6-2 or TRBV6-3 and TRBJ2-3; 15 positions match TRBD2. Germline CDR1 is MNHEY and CDR2 is SVGEGT. CDR3 length: 19 amino acids. V gave up 0 bases and J gave up 3 bases; unmatched junction bases: 7. In nucleotides, the CDR3 is TGTGCCAGCAGTTACTCCGGGACTAGCGGGGGGCCGACTACAGATACGCAGTATTTT. It translates to CASSYSGTSGGPTTDTQYF.

This clonotype was seen at least ten times. The genes are TRBV6-1 and TRBJ2-1, with 9 bases that match TRBD1. CDR3 length equals 15 residues. V trimming: 7 bases; J trimming: 5 bases; junction bases outside the gene matches: 9. CDR1 MNHNS and CDR2 SASEGT come from the germline V gene. CDR3 nucleotide sequence: TGTGCCAGCACCAAACCGGGACAGGGTAACAATGAGCAGTTCTTC. Its protein product is CASTKPGQGNNEQFF.

This chain links TRBV12-3 or TRBV12-4 with TRBJ2-3; D is unclear. The CDR3 sequence is 16 residues long. V lost 1 base to trimming and J lost 6 bases, with 17 bases between them. CDR3 bases: TGTGCCAGCAGTTTAGTGGACCCACGAAAGGAGGATACGCAGTATTTT. Translation gives CASSLVDPRKEDTQYF.

This clonotype was recorded at least ten times. The CDR3 DNA reads as TGCAGCGTTGTACCTGATCTGGTCACGGGCACTGAAGCTTTCTTT. It is translated as CSVVPDLVTGTEAFF. This sequence joins TRBV29-1 and TRBJ1-1; D gene ambiguous. Trimming took off 4 bases at V and 4 bases at J, with 19 bases between the two ends. The CDR3 spans 15 residues. Per germline, CDR1 SQVTM and CDR2 ANQGSEA.

The chain joins TRBV18 to TRBJ1-6, with D unresolved. CDR1 is KGHSH and CDR2 is LQKENI in the germline V gene. This CDR3 is built from 14 residues. V gave up 7 bases and J gave up 10 bases, with 17 bases separating them. The CDR3 reads CASFSTAPPSPLHF. CDR3 in DNA: TGTGCCAGCTTTTCGACGGCGCCACCCTCACCCCTCCACTTT.

V is TRBV16 and J is TRBJ1-1; D call uncertain. In germline, CDR1 is KGHSY, CDR2 FQNENV. Trimming shortened V by 0 bases and J by 6 bases, and 5 bases separated the two germline ends. The CDR3 runs to 12 residues. Here the CDR3 reads CASSQSGAEAFF. Here the CDR3 DNA reads TGTGCCAGCAGCCAATCCGGGGCTGAAGCTTTCTTT. Full variable domain (remainder filled in from reference TRBV16 and TRBJ1-1): GEEVAQTPKHLVRGEGQKAKLYCAPIKGHSYVFWYQQVLKNEFKFLISFQNENVFDETGMPKERFSAKCLPNSPCSLEIQATKLEDSAVYFCASSQSGAEAFFGQGTRLTVV.

This clonotype turned up a few times. This chain links TRBV29-1 with TRBJ2-7; D gene unclear. V gave up 6 bases and J gave up 2 bases, with 8 bases separating them. Per the germline V gene, CDR1 is SQVTM and CDR2 is ANQGSEA. The CDR3 is made up of 11 amino acids. Here the CDR3 DNA reads TGCAGCGTCTCCCCCCCCTACGAGCAGTACTTC. It yields the protein CSVSPPYEQYF.

This clonotype appeared a few times. The V and J genes are TRBV5-6 and TRBJ2-6; D may be TRBD1 (6 bases). V lost 4 bases and J lost 0, with 20 bases in between. This CDR3 has 19 amino acids. Germline assignment: CDR1 SGHDT and CDR2 YYEEEE. In nucleotides, the CDR3 is TGTGCCAGCAGCACCGCTTTCCAGGGGATACGCTCTGGGGCCAACGTCCTGACTTTC. Translated, it gives CASSTAFQGIRSGANVLTF.

This clonotype appeared many times. The chain has TRBV14 and TRBJ1-2; no clear D gene. CDR1 is SGHDN and CDR2 is FVKESK in the germline V gene. Trimming cost V 2 bases and J 2 bases, with 6 bases left between them. This CDR3 region has 13 residues. The CDR3: CASSQSVNYGYTF. CDR3 bases: TGTGCCAGCAGCCAATCTGTGAACTATGGCTACACCTTC.

This clonotype has ten or more counts. The V gene is TRBV6-1, the J gene TRBJ1-5, with a weak D call TRBD1 (6 bases). With 3 bases removed from V and 3 bases from J, the gap between germline ends came to 15 bases. Germline assignment: CDR1 MNHNS and CDR2 SASEGT. The CDR3 is made up of 16 amino acids. CDR3 amino acids: CASSDQTGLFNQPQHF. The CDR3 region has the DNA TGTGCCAGCAGTGACCAGACAGGTCTCTTCAATCAGCCCCAGCATTTT.

To note about this clonotype: A read error may explain this, as a much larger clone is one base away. This CDR3 reads CASTRKKGDGGEQFF. In DNA, the CDR3 is TGTGCCAGCACTCGAAAAAAAGGGGACGGTGGTGAGCAGTTCTTC. The chain uses TRBV11-2 and TRBJ2-1; D is perhaps TRBD1 or TRBD2 (5 bases each). CDR1 SGHAT and CDR2 FQNNGV come from the germline V gene. V lost 7 bases and J 9 bases, leaving 22 bases between the germline ends. This CDR3 is 15 amino acids long.

The chain uses TRBV3-1 and TRBJ1-2, with D possibly matching TRBD1 (6 bases). Germline CDR1 and CDR2: LGHDT and YNNKEL (reference sequence). The CDR3 is made up of 16 amino acids. Trimming stripped 2 bases from V and 0 bases from J, with 13 bases between. The CDR3 bases are TGTGCCAGCAGCCAAACGGGGGGCCGAGCTAACTATGGCTACACCTTC. It yields the protein CASSQTGGRANYGYTF.

This chain uses TRBV7-9 with TRBJ1-2; 8 bases fit TRBD1. This CDR3 is 13 amino acids long. With 5 bases clipped from V and 4 bases from J, the junction kept 3 bases outside the gene matches. CDR1 and CDR2 (germline): SEHNR, FQNEAQ (reference sequence). The CDR3 loop is CASSRTGPYGYTF. CDR3 in DNA: TGTGCCAGCAGCCGGACAGGGCCCTATGGCTACACCTTC.

This chain uses TRBV25-1 with TRBJ2-7; D uncertain. Between the trimmed V and J ends, which lost 3 bases and 0 bases, there was a span of 18 bases. CDR3 size: 17 residues. The germline V gene has CDR1 MGHDK and CDR2 SYGVNS. The DNA for the CDR3 is TGTGCCAGCAGTGACTCGGACGGAACAAAAGGCTCCTACGAGCAGTACTTC. Translating gives CASSDSDGTKGSYEQYF.

This clonotype was picked up a small number of times. J is TRBJ1-2 and V is TRBV27; 8 bases agree with TRBD1. J was trimmed by 6 bases and V by 6 bases; bases with no gene match: 9. Germline V gene data show CDR1 as MNHEY and CDR2 as SMNVEV (reference sequence). The CDR3 is 14 amino acids. CDR3 bases: TGTGCCAGCAGCCCTGGACAGGGAACGAATGGCTACACCTTC. It translates to CASSPGQGTNGYTF.